What follows are 3 T cell receptor beta chains derived from one specimen sequenced in a study of cytomegalovirus exposure and HLA in healthy donors. This PCR relied on a set of 60 Vbeta primers and 13 Jbeta primers. Here immunoSEQ multiplex PCR was the method, and the copy in TCRdb shows in-frame clones only, minus some. The data hold more than 50,000 clones, with 60% to 80% observed a single time. The material sequenced was PBMCs. The receptors come from a female donor in good health and CMV-seronegative.

The V and J genes are TRBV10-3 and TRBJ2-3; 10 bases are a match to TRBD1. The germline V gene has CDR1 ENHRY and CDR2 SYGVKD. The CDR3 is made up of 15 amino acids. The V and J ends lost 5 bases and 5 bases, in that order; junction bases with no gene match: 7. The CDR3 here is CAISPRDRGIDTQYF. The DNA for the CDR3 is TGTGCCATCAGTCCCCGGGACAGGGGTATAGATACGCAGTATTTT.

The rearrangement links TRBV30 to TRBJ1-3; D unclear. The CDR3 is made up of 15 amino acids. Trimming took 4 bases from V and 0 from J, leaving 13 bases between them. CDR1 is GTSNPN and CDR2 is SVGIG in the germline V gene (reference sequence). The CDR3 DNA is TGTGCCTGGAAATATTATGAGCTCTCTGGAAACACCATATATTTT. Its protein is CAWKYYELSGNTIYF.

The rearrangement uses TRBV28 and TRBJ1-5, with D tentatively TRBD1 (5 bases). This CDR3 contains 15 residues. Germline CDR1 reads MDHEN; CDR2 reads SYDVKM. The V gene lost 6 bases and the J gene lost 7 bases, with 19 bases spanning the gap. CDR3: CASSPRGQGWQPQHF. CDR3 sequence (DNA): TGTGCCAGCAGCCCAAGGGGTCAGGGATGGCAGCCCCAGCATTTT.